The 9 T cell receptor beta chains reported below all come from one sample, sequenced in a study of T cell repertoires in cytomegalovirus infection. These TCRs are of unknown antigen specificity. TCRdb used MiXCR to reprocess the reads, holding one entry per CDR3 protein. The sample consists of about 920,000 distinct CDR3 sequences, roughly 31% of them appearing once. The sample consisted of cultured CD8+ T cells from PBMCs, taken from culture after CMV antigen stimulation. These receptors all come from a human donor in good health (CMV status not recorded). Some clones in this sample may be carry-over from other donors' samples.

This rearrangement joins TRBV4-3 to TRBJ2-3; 11 bases match TRBD2. J lost 4 bases, V lost 3 bases, and 12 bases had no gene match. The CDR3 spans 18 residues. Per the germline V gene, CDR1 is LGHNA and CDR2 is YSLEER. CDR3 residues: CASSQVYGTSGFSDTQYF. The CDR3 nucleotides are TGCGCCAGCAGCCAGGTTTACGGGACTAGCGGTTTCTCAGATACGCAGTATTTT.

The chain uses TRBV20-1 and TRBJ1-5, with TRBD1 as a possible D gene (6 bases). The CDR3 has 16 residues. Germline V gene data show CDR1 as DFQATT and CDR2 as SNEGSKA (reference sequence). V lost 2 bases and J 6 bases, leaving 20 bases between the germline ends. CDR3 sequence (DNA): TGCAGTGCTAGATTACTGAACACAGGGATCAGTCAGCCCCAGCATTTT. It specifies CSARLLNTGISQPQHF.

This clonotype was counted at least ten times. The CDR3 loop reads CASSPRDSSTGELFF. The CDR3 coding sequence is TGTGCCAGCAGCCCCCGTGACAGTTCCACCGGGGAGCTGTTTTTT. The J gene is TRBJ2-2, the V gene TRBV7-9; TRBD1 is a possible D gene (5 bases). The length of the CDR3 is 15 residues. Deletions cut 5 bases from V and 4 bases from J, with 14 bases between. Germline V CDR1 and CDR2: SEHNR, FQNEAQ (reference sequence).

This clonotype was found a few times. CDR3 sequence reads: CASSKTTGRNTGELFF. The CDR3 DNA is TGTGCCAGCAGCAAAACTACAGGGAGGAACACCGGGGAGCTGTTTTTT. The V and J genes are TRBV7-9 and TRBJ2-2; possibly TRBD1 for D (6 bases). V was shortened by 5 bases and J by 1 base, with 14 bases between the two germline ends. CDR3 length: 16 residues. Germline V gene data show CDR1 as SEHNR and CDR2 as FQNEAQ (reference sequence).

This chain connects TRBV6-6 to TRBJ2-4; D assignment may be TRBD1 or TRBD2 (5 bases each). The CDR3 has 13 amino acids. Germline loops: CDR1 MNHNY, CDR2 SVGAGI (reference sequence). The V and J ends lost 5 bases and 8 bases respectively, with 13 bases between them. The CDR3 DNA follows: TGTGCCAGCAGTGGGGACCCTCGGCACATTCAGTACTTC. As protein: CASSGDPRHIQYF.

This chain's CDR3 is CSARDRRLGGWGNEQFF. The CDR3 DNA reads as TGCAGTGCTAGAGATAGAAGGTTGGGGGGGTGGGGCAATGAGCAGTTCTTC. The chain is built from TRBV20-1 and TRBJ2-1; 7 bases align to TRBD2. Trimming cost V 0 bases and J 6 bases; bases outside gene matches: 14. The length of the CDR3 is 17 residues. The germline V gene encodes CDR1 DFQATT and CDR2 SNEGSKA (reference sequence).

This clonotype was recorded a few times. V usage is TRBV12-3 or TRBV12-4 and J usage is TRBJ1-3, with D hard to call. The V end was cut by 3 bases, the J end by 0 bases, with 9 bases between. The CDR3 is 15 residues long. DNA for the CDR3: TGTGCCAGCAGTTTGGATCAGAGCTCTGGAAACACCATATATTTT. This codes for CASSLDQSSGNTIYF.

The chain employs TRBV5-1 and TRBJ2-7; D remains ambiguous. The CDR3 is made up of 16 amino acids. Germline CDR1 is SGHRS and CDR2 is YFSETQ. Trimming cost V 4 bases and J 1 base, with 18 bases left between them. Here the CDR3 reads CASSRADLASSYEQYF. CDR3 DNA: TGCGCCAGCAGCCGGGCCGACCTCGCCTCTTCCTACGAGCAGTACTTC.

This clonotype has more than one count but fewer than ten. This chain links TRBV7-9 with TRBJ2-7, with 7 bases that match TRBD1. This CDR3 comprises 13 residues. V was pared by 8 bases and J by 2 bases, with 6 bases of the junction left unmatched. Germline V lookup: CDR1 SEHNR, CDR2 FQNEAQ (reference sequence). CDR3 amino acids: CASRQQGPYEQYF. The CDR3 DNA follows: TGTGCCAGCCGTCAACAGGGGCCCTACGAGCAGTACTTC.